The present TCR beta chain was sequenced within a study of blood T cell repertoires in COVID-19. The overall study: Sources were T cells, B-cell-depleted T cells, or PBMCs; the material itself was cDNA or gDNA.

Germline CDR1 LGHNA, CDR2 YNFKEQ. J gave up 0 bases and V 1 base, and 3 bases lay outside the gene matches. CDR3 length: 16 residues. As processed by the authors: Counts of nucleated cells, estimated from reference gene primer amplification, were obtained. Some clones are missing from TCRdb's copy, which holds only in-frame ones; the method was immunoSEQ multiplex PCR. V and J calls and clone size are as listed in that table; D and trimming were resolved from the DNA. The table records about 210,000 clones, more than 80% of them present only once. The gene calls are TRBV4-2 and TRBJ1-1; TRBD1 matches 9 bases. Sequences were obtained from PBMCs or T cells enriched from blood (not recorded which). The source of this sequence is a woman aged 18-29 years who had recovered from COVID-19. The CDR3 region is CASSQAGTGMNTEAFF. Written as DNA, the CDR3 is TGTGCCAGCAGCCAAGCCGGGACAGGGATGAACACTGAAGCTTTCTTT.